These 9 T cell receptor beta chains were sequenced from one sample in a study of glioma-infiltrating T cells after dendritic cell vaccination. The time point here: after dendritic cell vaccination, including at tumor progression/relapse. Repertoires were generated with immunoSEQ multiplex PCR, while TCRdb's copy carries only in-frame clones and drops some. There are 70,000 to 95,000 clones in the sample; more than 75% occur only once, and 2% to 2.5% lies in the top ten. The specimen comprised blood, sampled after dendritic cell vaccination. The source is a human donor with glioblastoma.

The genes are TRBV5-1 and TRBJ2-1; TRBD1 agrees at 8 bases. The V and J ends lost 2 bases and 7 bases, in that order; junction bases with no gene match: 8. Germline CDR1 is SGHRS and CDR2 is YFSETQ. The CDR3 has 15 residues. The DNA for the CDR3 is TGCGCCAGCAGCTTCGTACAGGGGGTGAGAAATGAGCAGTTCTTC. Protein sequence: CASSFVQGVRNEQFF.

The chain joins TRBV6-6 to TRBJ2-3, with D possibly TRBD1 on 6 matching bases. The V and J ends lost 0 bases and 4 bases respectively, with 14 bases between them. Germline assignment: CDR1 MNHNY and CDR2 SVGAGI (reference sequence). The CDR3 spans 16 residues. CDR3 bases: TGTGCCAGCAGTTACTCAACAGGGCTCGCCGCAGATACGCAGTATTTT. Its protein product is CASSYSTGLAADTQYF.

The chain has TRBV5-1 and TRBJ1-1; tentatively, D is TRBD1 (6 bases). Trimming left V 7 bases short and J 1 base short, with 14 bases between. CDR1 SGHRS and CDR2 YFSETQ come from the germline V gene. The CDR3 is 14 amino acids. CDR3 sequence reads: CASPSRGRNTEAFF. In nucleotides, the CDR3 is TGCGCCAGCCCGTCGAGGGGGAGGAACACTGAAGCTTTCTTT. Full variable domain (rest looked up from reference TRBV5-1 and TRBJ1-1): KAGVTQTPRYLIKTRGQQVTLSCSPISGHRSVSWYQQTPGQGLQFLFEYFSETQRNKGNFPGRFSGRQFSNSRSEMNVSTLELGDSALYLCASPSRGRNTEAFFGQGTRLTVV.

The rearrangement links TRBV5-1 to TRBJ2-2; tentative D call: TRBD1 (6 bases). Trimming left V 3 bases short and J 4 bases short, with 10 bases between. Germline values: CDR1 SGHRS, CDR2 YFSETQ. The CDR3 is made up of 14 amino acids. CDR3 loop: CASSSTGSTGELFF. Here the CDR3 DNA reads TGCGCCAGCAGCTCTACAGGGTCCACCGGGGAGCTGTTTTTT. Drawing the rest from reference TRBV5-1 and TRBJ2-2, the complete variable domain is KAGVTQTPRYLIKTRGQQVTLSCSPISGHRSVSWYQQTPGQGLQFLFEYFSETQRNKGNFPGRFSGRQFSNSRSEMNVSTLELGDSALYLCASSSTGSTGELFFGEGSRLTVL.

The rearrangement uses TRBV7-8 and TRBJ2-3, with TRBD2 identical over 9 bases. CDR3 size: 18 residues. V dropped 5 bases and J dropped 3; count of bases not matched to a gene: 15. CDR1 is SGHVS, CDR2 FQNEAQ, per germline. CDR3 in DNA: TGTGCCAGCAGCCCCGCAGTCAGGAGCGGGGGGTGGACAGATACGCAGTATTTT. Translated, it gives CASSPAVRSGGWTDTQYF.

This sequence joins TRBV18 and TRBJ1-1; TRBD1 matches at 12 bases. J was trimmed by 2 bases and V by 4 bases; bases with no gene match: 2. The V gene's germline CDR1 is KGHSH and CDR2 LQKENI. The CDR3 is made up of 15 amino acids. The CDR3 DNA follows: TGTGCCAGCTCACTAGGGACAGGGGGCAACACTGAAGCTTTCTTT. This sequence encodes CASSLGTGGNTEAFF.

The rearrangement links TRBV21-1 to TRBJ2-6; TRBD1 is the table's D call and was not checked against the DNA. TRBV21-1 is termed a pseudogene. The CDR3 has 19 amino acids. The CDR3 protein is CASSTPPGQGSSGANVLTF. The CDR3 DNA follows: TGTGCCAGCAGCACCCCCCCGGGACAGGGGAGCTCTGGGGCCAACGTCCTGACTTTC.

Here the CDR3 DNA reads TGTGCCAGCAGCAAAAATATGAACACTGAAGCTTTCTTT. It translates to CASSKNMNTEAFF. This chain connects TRBV7-2 to TRBJ1-1, with no clear D. The CDR3 totals 13 residues. Germline V gives CDR1 SGHTA, CDR2 FQGNSA. Trimming shortened V by 5 bases and J by 0 bases, and 7 bases separated the two germline ends. Together with reference TRBV7-2 and TRBJ1-1, the CDR3 gives the full variable domain: GAGVSQSPSNKVTEKGKDVELRCDPISGHTALYWYRQSLGQGLEFLIYFQGNSAPDKSGLPSDRFSAERTGGSVSTLTIQRTQQEDSAVYLCASSKNMNTEAFFGQGTRLTVV.

Here the CDR3 reads CASSPSRQGDYGYTF. CDR3 coding DNA: TGTGCCAGCAGCCCCAGTCGACAGGGTGACTATGGCTACACCTTC. V gene TRBV7-8 combines with J gene TRBJ1-2; 7 bases fit TRBD1. CDR3 length: 15 residues. J gave up 3 bases and V 5 bases, and 9 bases lay outside the gene matches. Germline CDR1 SGHVS, CDR2 FQNEAQ.